Listed here are 8 T cell receptor beta chains from one sample, sequenced in a study of T cell clones after liver transplantation (dated by TCRdb to between 2018 and 2021). Library creation used the immunoSEQ multiplex PCR assay. The table was pulled from immuneACCESS by TCRdb, which kept in-frame rearrangements only. Such tables lose some clones; where checked, under half of the loss comes from unresolved V genes, and the rest has no known cause. The sample profile shows around 120,000 clones; over 75% of them were found once. The top ten clones comprise 0.83% of the sample. The specimen comprised CD4+ T cells from blood, sampled 12 months after liver transplant. These receptors came from a human patient who received a liver transplant. After a transplant, the graft donor may have provided part of the T cells.

V and J are TRBV15 and TRBJ2-7; 9 nucleotides agree with TRBD1. With 0 bases clipped from V and 2 bases from J, the junction kept 2 bases outside the gene matches. CDR3 length: 15 residues. Looked up from germline, CDR1 is LNHNV and CDR2 is YYDKDF (reference sequence). The chain's CDR3 is CATSREGQGPYEQYF. For the CDR3, the DNA is TGTGCCACCAGCAGAGAGGGACAGGGACCCTACGAGCAGTACTTC.

This chain links TRBV4-2 with TRBJ2-2; D might be TRBD2 (6 bases). With 3 bases removed from V and 6 bases from J, the gap between germline ends came to 17 bases. The length of the CDR3 is 16 residues. Per germline, CDR1 LGHNA and CDR2 YNFKEQ. CDR3 protein: CASSQDPSGPAGELFF. The DNA of the CDR3 is TGTGCCAGCAGCCAGGACCCAAGCGGGCCCGCCGGGGAGCTGTTTTTT.

This clone was picked up one time. The chain carries TRBV28 and TRBJ1-1; a possible D gene is TRBD1 (6 bases). V was shortened by 9 bases and J by 1 base, with 15 bases between the two germline ends. This CDR3 comprises 14 residues. From germline, CDR1 is MDHEN and CDR2 SYDVKM. CDR3 protein: CASGSGTSNTEAFF. The CDR3 DNA reads TGTGCCAGTGGATCCGGGACATCGAACACTGAAGCTTTCTTT. Together with reference TRBV28 and TRBJ1-1, the CDR3 gives the full variable domain: DVKVTQSSRYLVKRTGEKVFLECVQDMDHENMFWYRQDPGLGLRLIYFSYDVKMKEKGDIPEGYSVSREKKERFSLILESASTNQTSMYLCASGSGTSNTEAFFGQGTRLTVV.

The chain carries TRBV7-2 and TRBJ1-3, with TRBD1 matching over 10 bases. V lost 5 bases to trimming and J lost 2 bases; unmatched junction nucleotides: 9. CDR1 and CDR2 from the germline V gene are SGHTA and FQGNSA. This CDR3 has 17 residues. The CDR3 sequence: CASSLLLGQGPGNTIYF. DNA for the CDR3: TGTGCCAGCAGCCTCCTATTGGGACAGGGGCCTGGAAACACCATATATTTT.

This chain uses TRBV25-1 with TRBJ2-7; D possibly corresponds to TRBD1 (6 bases). Germline V gene sequence: CDR1 MGHDK, CDR2 SYGVNS. The CDR3 is 14 amino acids. Trimming shortened V by 5 bases and J by 4 bases, and 15 bases separated the two germline ends. CDR3 DNA sequence: TGTGCCAGCAGTTCCGCCGGGACACCATACGAGCAGTACTTC. It encodes CASSSAGTPYEQYF.

This rearrangement joins TRBV5-4 to TRBJ2-3; no clear D gene. CDR1 SGHNT and CDR2 YYREEE come from the germline V gene (reference sequence). The CDR3 is made up of 14 amino acids. Deletions cut 1 base from V and 0 bases from J, with 6 bases between. The DNA for the CDR3 is TGTGCCAGCAGCTTGACCGGTAGCACAGATACGCAGTATTTT. Translated: CASSLTGSTDTQYF.

The chain is built from TRBV19 and TRBJ2-1; 12 bases are shared with TRBD2. The CDR3 is 17 residues long. Trimming cost V 5 bases and J 8 bases; bases outside gene matches: 13. The germline CDR1 and CDR2 sequences are LNHDA and SQIVND (reference sequence). CDR3 sequence (DNA): TGTGCCAGTAGTTCACGGACTAGCGGGACCCTTGTTGATGAGCAGTTCTTC. It translates to CASSSRTSGTLVDEQFF.

This chain connects TRBV6-5 to TRBJ1-5; D not certain. Trimming pared 8 bases from V and 7 bases from J, leaving 18 bases between. The CDR3 runs to 14 residues. CDR1 is MNHEY and CDR2 is SVGAGI in the germline V gene. The CDR3 DNA sequence: TGTGCCAGCGGTAATAACATGATTGGGCAGCCCCAGCATTTT. Translating gives CASGNNMIGQPQHF.